What follows are 21 T cell receptor beta chains derived from one specimen sequenced in a study of blood T cells in healthy people across ages. Through a sample-barcoded 5' primer and a J-beta primer mix, a second PCR was run for roughly 6 to 12 cycles. Each CDR3 protein gets one entry after TCRdb re-called the 5' RACE reads with MiXCR. This sample has about 400,000 distinct CDR3 sequences, with roughly half found just once. The sample comprised blood. These receptors were taken from a man aged 55 to 69 in good health.

This clonotype was seen more than once but under ten times. The chain uses TRBV7-9 and TRBJ2-3; 7 bases are a match to TRBD2. CDR3 length: 15 amino acids. The ends lost 5 bases at V and 5 bases at J; junction bases unmatched: 10. Germline values: CDR1 SEHNR, CDR2 FQNEAQ (reference sequence). The CDR3 DNA sequence: TGTGCCAGCAGCCCTCTAGCGGTCGCTGGAGATACGCAGTATTTT. Its translation is CASSPLAVAGDTQYF. The full variable domain, completed using reference TRBV7-9 and TRBJ2-3, is DTGVSQNPRHKITKRGQNVTFRCDPISEHNRLYWYRQTLGQGPEFLTYFQNEAQLEKSRLLSDRFSAERPKGSFSTLEIQRTEQGDSAMYLCASSPLAVAGDTQYFGPGTRLTVL.

V usage is TRBV7-3 and J usage is TRBJ2-5, with D perhaps being TRBD1 or TRBD2 (5 bases each). The CDR3 contains 15 residues. V shed 2 bases and J shed 1 base, with 11 bases lying between them. The germline gives CDR1 SGHTA, CDR2 FQGTGA. The CDR3 sequence: CASSLDGAPQETQYF. In DNA form, the CDR3 reads TGTGCCAGCAGCTTAGACGGGGCCCCCCAAGAGACCCAGTACTTC. Filled out from reference TRBV7-3 and TRBJ2-5, the complete variable domain reads GAGVSQTPSNKVTEKGKYVELRCDPISGHTALYWYRQSLGQGPEFLIYFQGTGAADDSGLPNDRFFAVRPEGSVSTLKIQRTERGDSAVYLCASSLDGAPQETQYFGPGTRLLVL.

A remark on this clonotype: One end of the junction varies from germline; a read error may be responsible. This sequence joins TRBV28 and TRBJ2-1, with 15 bases aligning to TRBD2. This CDR3 region has 16 residues. Germline V gene data show CDR1 as MDHEN and CDR2 as SYDVKM. CDR3 amino acids: CAGSLWGLAGGGEQSF. The CDR3 DNA follows: TGTGCCGGCAGTTTATGGGGACTAGCGGGAGGTGGTGAGCAGTCCTTC. Supplemented by reference TRBV28 and TRBJ2-1, the full variable domain reads DVKVTQSSRYLVKRTGEKVFLECVQDMDHENMFWYRQDPGLGLRLIYFSYDVKMKEKGDIPEGYSVSREKKERFSLILESASTNQTSMYLCAGSLWGLAGGGEQSFGPGTRLTVL.

The chain links TRBV11-2 to TRBJ2-1; 8 bases map to TRBD2. J gave up 8 bases and V 4 bases, and 16 bases lay outside the gene matches. Per germline, CDR1 SGHAT and CDR2 FQNNGV. There are 17 residues in the CDR3. CDR3 protein: CASSSPWEREKVYEQFF. As DNA, the CDR3 is TGTGCCAGCAGCTCCCCGTGGGAGCGGGAGAAAGTATATGAGCAGTTCTTC. Combining the CDR3 with reference TRBV11-2 and TRBJ2-1 gives the whole variable domain EAGVAQSPRYKIIEKRQSVAFWCNPISGHATLYWYQQILGQGPKLLIQFQNNGVVDDSQLPKDRFSAERLKGVDSTLKIQPAKLEDSAVYLCASSSPWEREKVYEQFFGPGTRLTVL.

This clonotype showed up many times. The V and J genes are TRBV11-1 and TRBJ2-7, with 13 nucleotides matching TRBD2. Germline CDR1 SGHAT, CDR2 FQDESV (reference sequence). V lost 0 bases, J lost 7 bases, and 0 bases stayed unmatched. The CDR3 extends over 14 amino acids. The CDR3 coding sequence is TGTGCCAGCAGCTTAGCGGGACTAGCGGGAGAGCAGTACTTC. Its translation: CASSLAGLAGEQYF.

The chain joins TRBV27 to TRBJ2-7; 12 bases align to TRBD2. The CDR3 is 15 amino acids. Germline trimming cut 6 bases from V and 7 bases from J; bases unmatched to any gene: 10. Germline assignment: CDR1 MNHEY and CDR2 SMNVEV (reference sequence). The CDR3: CASSPGTSGFNEQYF. For the CDR3, the DNA is TGTGCCAGCAGCCCCGGGACTAGCGGGTTCAATGAGCAGTACTTC.

The gene calls are TRBV14 and TRBJ1-2, with unresolved D. Per germline, CDR1 SGHDN and CDR2 FVKESK. The CDR3 is made up of 14 amino acids. Trimming pared 3 bases from V and 5 bases from J, leaving 13 bases between. CDR3 residues: CASSQNGRTYGYTF. As DNA, the CDR3 is TGTGCCAGCAGCCAGAATGGCAGGACTTATGGCTACACCTTC.

The chain joins TRBV28 to TRBJ2-6; D gene ambiguous. CDR1 is MDHEN and CDR2 is SYDVKM in the germline V gene. The CDR3 consists of 16 residues. V was pared by 6 bases and J by 0 bases, with 12 bases between. The CDR3 coding sequence is TGTGCCAGCAGCTCGGACGGTTTCTCTGGGGCCAACGTCCTGACTTTC. It translates to CASSSDGFSGANVLTF.

This clonotype showed up just a few times. The chain is built from TRBV14 and TRBJ2-5; D is possibly TRBD1 (5 bases). This CDR3 region has 14 residues. V lost 4 bases and J 2 bases, leaving 11 bases between the germline ends. Looked up from germline, CDR1 is SGHDN and CDR2 is FVKESK. The CDR3 here is CASSPPRTQETQYF. The CDR3 DNA reads as TGTGCCAGCAGCCCACCTCGGACACAAGAGACCCAGTACTTC.

This clonotype showed up just once. CDR3 in amino acids: CASILEETQYF. DNA of the CDR3: TGTGCCAGCATCCTCGAGGAGACCCAGTACTTC. V gene TRBV2 combines with J gene TRBJ2-7; D not certain. The J call is uncertain, as TRBJ2-5 better fits the DNA end. Per the germline V gene, CDR1 is SNHLY and CDR2 is FYNNEI. The CDR3 covers 11 residues.

V and J are TRBV9 and TRBJ2-5, with D perhaps matching TRBD1 (6 bases). CDR3 length equals 14 residues. The germline gives CDR1 SGDLS, CDR2 YYNGEE. V lost 0 bases to trimming and J lost 5 bases, with 11 bases between them. The CDR3 reads CASSVGTGWETQYF. CDR3 nucleotides: TGTGCCAGCAGCGTAGGAACAGGGTGGGAGACCCAGTACTTC. The full variable domain, with the rest looked up from reference TRBV9 and TRBJ2-5, is DSGVTQTPKHLITATGQRVTLRCSPRSGDLSVYWYQQSLDQGLQFLIQYYNGEERAKGNILERFSAQQFPDLHSELNLSSLELGDSALYFCASSVGTGWETQYFGPGTRLLVL.

The chain links TRBV30 to TRBJ1-5; D remains unclear. This CDR3 contains 14 residues. The V gene lost 0 bases and the J gene lost 3 bases, with 9 bases spanning the gap. The germline CDR1 and CDR2 sequences are GTSNPN and SVGIG (reference sequence). CDR3 bases: TGTGCCTGGAGTGTGTCGACGAACAATCAGCCCCAGCATTTT. Translating it yields CAWSVSTNNQPQHF. Together with reference TRBV30 and TRBJ1-5, the CDR3 gives the full variable domain: SQTIHQWPATLVQPVGSPLSLECTVEGTSNPNLYWYRQAAGRGLQLLFYSVGIGQISSEVPQNLSASRPQDRQFILSSKKLLLSDSGFYLCAWSVSTNNQPQHFGDGTRLSIL.

The CDR3 sequence: CASHGGGGYEQYF. CDR3 DNA: TGTGCCAGCCACGGGGGAGGGGGCTACGAGCAGTACTTC. The chain has TRBV28 and TRBJ2-7, with D perhaps TRBD2 (7 bases). CDR3 length: 13 amino acids. Between the trimmed V and J ends, which lost 8 bases and 3 bases, there was a span of 14 bases. Germline V lookup: CDR1 MDHEN, CDR2 SYDVKM.

The table lists this clonotype with a few counts. The chain joins TRBV4-2 to TRBJ2-1; D remains unclear. The V gene's germline CDR1 is LGHNA and CDR2 YNFKEQ. The V end lost 1 base, the J end lost 6 bases, and 1 base lay between the germline ends. The CDR3 covers 11 residues. CDR3 in amino acids: CASSQANEQFF. DNA for the CDR3: TGTGCCAGCAGCCAAGCCAATGAGCAGTTCTTC.

The chain joins TRBV7-9 to TRBJ2-1, with 7 bases that match TRBD2. The junction had 7 bases not matched to a gene; V was cut back by 0 bases and J by 8 bases. This CDR3 is built from 15 residues. The germline CDR1 and CDR2 sequences are SEHNR and FQNEAQ (reference sequence). The DNA for the CDR3 is TGTGCCAGCAGCTTAGCGGGAGGGAAGGCCGATGAGCAGTTCTTC. This sequence encodes CASSLAGGKADEQFF.

V gene TRBV27 combines with J gene TRBJ2-6; a possible D gene is TRBD1 (5 bases). CDR1 is MNHEY, CDR2 SMNVEV, per germline (reference sequence). Trimming stripped 5 bases from V and 0 bases from J, with 11 bases between. The CDR3 sequence is 16 residues long. The DNA of the CDR3 is TGTGCCAGCAGTACCCTTGACAGCTCTGGGGCCAACGTCCTGACTTTC. This translates into CASSTLDSSGANVLTF.

In this sample, this clonotype turned up a few times. The V gene is TRBV20-1, the J gene TRBJ2-7; tentative D call: TRBD2 (5 bases). The germline gives CDR1 DFQATT, CDR2 SNEGSKA (reference sequence). The CDR3 runs 13 residues. V shed 2 bases and J shed 2 bases, with 10 bases lying between them. CDR3 amino acids: CSARQGLPYEQYF. The CDR3, as DNA: TGCAGTGCTAGACAAGGACTTCCCTACGAGCAGTACTTC.

The V gene is TRBV4-3, the J gene TRBJ2-7; 9 bases match TRBD2. Per the germline V gene, CDR1 is LGHNA and CDR2 is YSLEER. V shed 0 bases and J 6 bases; nucleotides not matched to a gene: 15. CDR3 length: 18 residues. The CDR3 region is CASSQDLPSGALLSEQYF. The CDR3 DNA reads TGCGCCAGCAGCCAAGATCTCCCTAGCGGGGCCCTACTTTCCGAGCAGTACTTC.

CDR3 protein: CASRYRQGPYYEQYF. The CDR3 coding sequence is TGCGCCAGCAGATATAGACAGGGCCCGTACTACGAGCAGTACTTC. The J gene is TRBJ2-5, the V gene TRBV10-2; 7 nucleotides align to TRBD1. TRBJ2-7 explains the end of the DNA better; the J call may be wrong. This CDR3 is 15 amino acids long. Germline-derived CDR1 and CDR2 are WSHSY and SAAADI.

The rearrangement uses TRBV20-1 and TRBJ2-3; D call uncertain. Trimming removed 5 bases at V and 3 bases at J, with 12 bases between. The length of the CDR3 is 13 residues. CDR1 and CDR2 from the germline V gene are DFQATT and SNEGSKA (reference sequence). CDR3 DNA: TGCAGTGCTCTGAGACATCGGACAGATACGCAGTATTTT. This encodes CSALRHRTDTQYF.

V usage is TRBV4-3 and J usage is TRBJ2-2; 9 nucleotides line up with TRBD1. The ends lost 0 bases at V and 4 bases at J; junction bases unmatched: 3. The germline gives CDR1 LGHNA, CDR2 YSLEER. The CDR3 loop spans 16 amino acids. CDR3 in DNA: TGCGCCAGCAGCCAAGAACAGGGGGCTCGCACCGGGGAGCTGTTTTTT. This encodes CASSQEQGARTGELFF.